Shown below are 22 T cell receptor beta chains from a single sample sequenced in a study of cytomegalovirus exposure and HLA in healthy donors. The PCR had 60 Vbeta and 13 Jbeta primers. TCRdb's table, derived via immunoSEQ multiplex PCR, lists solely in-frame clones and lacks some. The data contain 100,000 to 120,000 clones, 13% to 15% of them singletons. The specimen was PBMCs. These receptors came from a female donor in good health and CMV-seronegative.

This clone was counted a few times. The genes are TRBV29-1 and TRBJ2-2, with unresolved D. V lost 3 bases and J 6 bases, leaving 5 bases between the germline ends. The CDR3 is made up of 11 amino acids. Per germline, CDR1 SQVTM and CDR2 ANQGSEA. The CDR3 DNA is TGCAGCGTTGACTCGGCCGGGGAGCTGTTTTTT. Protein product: CSVDSAGELFF.

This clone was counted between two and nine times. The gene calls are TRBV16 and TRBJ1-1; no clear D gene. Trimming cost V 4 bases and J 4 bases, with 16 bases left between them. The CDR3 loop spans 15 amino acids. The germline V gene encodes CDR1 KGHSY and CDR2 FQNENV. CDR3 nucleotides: TGTGCCAGCAGCCCGTTCACATCTCGGGGCACTGAAGCTTTCTTT. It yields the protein CASSPFTSRGTEAFF.

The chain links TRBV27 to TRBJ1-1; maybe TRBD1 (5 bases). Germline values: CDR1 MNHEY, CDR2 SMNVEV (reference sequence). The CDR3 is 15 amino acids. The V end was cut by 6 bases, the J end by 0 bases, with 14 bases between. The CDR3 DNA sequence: TGTGCCAGCAGGCAAAGCGGGGACTTGAACACTGAAGCTTTCTTT. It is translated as CASRQSGDLNTEAFF.

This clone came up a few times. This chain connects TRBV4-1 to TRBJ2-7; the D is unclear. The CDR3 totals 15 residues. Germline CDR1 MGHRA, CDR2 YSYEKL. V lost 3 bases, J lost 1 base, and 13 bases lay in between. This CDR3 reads CASSHRFADSYEQYF. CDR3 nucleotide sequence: TGCGCCAGCAGCCATCGCTTCGCAGATTCCTACGAGCAGTACTTC.

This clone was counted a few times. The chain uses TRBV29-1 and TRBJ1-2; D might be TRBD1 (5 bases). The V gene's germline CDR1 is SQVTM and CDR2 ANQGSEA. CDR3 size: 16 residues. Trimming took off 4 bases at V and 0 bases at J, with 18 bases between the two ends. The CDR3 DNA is TGCAGCGTTGTTTCAAGCCGGACACCGACTAACTATGGCTACACCTTC. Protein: CSVVSSRTPTNYGYTF.

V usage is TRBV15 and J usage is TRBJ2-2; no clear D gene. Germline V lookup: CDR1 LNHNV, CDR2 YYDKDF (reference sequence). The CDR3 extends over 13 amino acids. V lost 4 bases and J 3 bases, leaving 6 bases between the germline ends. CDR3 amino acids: CATSILDTGELFF. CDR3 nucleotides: TGTGCCACCAGCATCCTCGACACCGGGGAGCTGTTTTTT.

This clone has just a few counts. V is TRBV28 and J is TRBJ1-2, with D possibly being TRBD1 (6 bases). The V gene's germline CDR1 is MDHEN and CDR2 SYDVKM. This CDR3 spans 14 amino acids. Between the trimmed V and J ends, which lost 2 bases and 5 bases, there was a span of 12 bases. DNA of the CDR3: TGTGCCAGCAGTTTAGTCGGCCAGGGGTATGGCTACACCTTC. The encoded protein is CASSLVGQGYGYTF.

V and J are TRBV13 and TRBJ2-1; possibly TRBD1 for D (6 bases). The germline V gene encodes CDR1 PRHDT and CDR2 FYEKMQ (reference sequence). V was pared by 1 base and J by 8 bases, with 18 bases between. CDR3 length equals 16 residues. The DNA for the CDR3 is TGTGCCAGCAGCTTAGCAAGACAGGTTGCGATCGATGAGCAGTTCTTC. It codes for CASSLARQVAIDEQFF.

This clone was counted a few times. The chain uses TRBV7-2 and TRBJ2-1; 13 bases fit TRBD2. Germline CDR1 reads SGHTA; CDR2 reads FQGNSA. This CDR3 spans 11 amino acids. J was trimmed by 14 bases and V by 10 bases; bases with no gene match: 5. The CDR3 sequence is CAILAGGREFF. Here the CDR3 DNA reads TGTGCCATACTAGCGGGGGGGCGGGAGTTCTTC.

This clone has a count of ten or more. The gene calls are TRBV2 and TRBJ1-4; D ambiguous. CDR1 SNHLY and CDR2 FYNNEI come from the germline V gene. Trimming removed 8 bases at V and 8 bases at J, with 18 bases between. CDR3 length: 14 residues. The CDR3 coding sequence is TGTGCCAGCGCTCTGAGCAGATCGGGGGAAAAACTGTTTTTT. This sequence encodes CASALSRSGEKLFF. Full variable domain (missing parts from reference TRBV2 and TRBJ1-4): EPEVTQTPSHQVTQMGQEVILRCVPISNHLYFYWYRQILGQKVEFLVSFYNNEISEKSEIFDDQFSVERPDGSNFTLKIRSTKLEDSAMYFCASALSRSGEKLFFGSGTQLSVL.

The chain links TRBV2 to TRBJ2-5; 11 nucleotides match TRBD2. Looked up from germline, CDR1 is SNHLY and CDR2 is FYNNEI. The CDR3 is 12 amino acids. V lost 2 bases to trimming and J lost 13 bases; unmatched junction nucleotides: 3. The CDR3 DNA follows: TGTGCCAGCAGTGAATGGCTAGCGGGAGGGTACTTC. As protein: CASSEWLAGGYF.

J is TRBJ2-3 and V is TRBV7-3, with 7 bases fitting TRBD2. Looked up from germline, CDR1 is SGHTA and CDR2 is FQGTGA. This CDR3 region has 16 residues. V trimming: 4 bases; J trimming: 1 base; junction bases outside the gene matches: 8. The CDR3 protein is CASSSTASGRTDTQYF. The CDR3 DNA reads TGTGCCAGCAGCTCAACGGCTAGCGGTCGCACAGATACGCAGTATTTT.

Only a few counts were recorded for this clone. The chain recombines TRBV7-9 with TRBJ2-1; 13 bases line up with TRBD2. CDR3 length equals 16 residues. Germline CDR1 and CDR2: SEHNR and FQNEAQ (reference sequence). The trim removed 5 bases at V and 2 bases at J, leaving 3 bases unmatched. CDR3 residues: CASSKLAGGPYNEQFF. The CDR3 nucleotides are TGTGCCAGCAGCAAACTAGCGGGGGGGCCCTACAATGAGCAGTTCTTC.

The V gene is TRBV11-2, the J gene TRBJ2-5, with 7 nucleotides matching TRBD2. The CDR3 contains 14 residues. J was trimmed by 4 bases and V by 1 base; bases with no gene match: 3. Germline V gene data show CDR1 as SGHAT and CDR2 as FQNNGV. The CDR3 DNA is TGTGCCAGCAGCTTAGTAGTAGCGGGAGAGACCCAGTACTTC. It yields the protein CASSLVVAGETQYF.

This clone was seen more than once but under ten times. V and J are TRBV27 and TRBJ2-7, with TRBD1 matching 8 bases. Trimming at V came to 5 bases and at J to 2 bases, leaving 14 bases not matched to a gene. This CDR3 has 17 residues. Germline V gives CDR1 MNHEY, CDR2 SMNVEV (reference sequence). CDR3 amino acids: CASSPLGQGAEPYEQYF. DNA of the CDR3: TGTGCCAGCAGTCCGTTAGGGCAGGGGGCAGAACCCTACGAGCAGTACTTC.

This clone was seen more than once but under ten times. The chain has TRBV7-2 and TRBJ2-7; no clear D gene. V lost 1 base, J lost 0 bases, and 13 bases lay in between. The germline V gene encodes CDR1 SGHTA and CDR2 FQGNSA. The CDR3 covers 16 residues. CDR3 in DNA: TGTGCCAGCAGCTTAGAGGCGGAAGGCCTCTCCTACGAGCAGTACTTC. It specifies CASSLEAEGLSYEQYF.

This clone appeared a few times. CDR3 nucleotides: TGTGCCAGCAGTCGTACGCTAGGACAGCAAGAGACCCAGTACTTC. This encodes CASSRTLGQQETQYF. The V and J genes are TRBV2 and TRBJ2-5; D might be TRBD1 (6 bases). Trimming left V 5 bases short and J 2 bases short, with 15 bases between. The CDR3 has 15 residues. Germline V gene sequence: CDR1 SNHLY, CDR2 FYNNEI.

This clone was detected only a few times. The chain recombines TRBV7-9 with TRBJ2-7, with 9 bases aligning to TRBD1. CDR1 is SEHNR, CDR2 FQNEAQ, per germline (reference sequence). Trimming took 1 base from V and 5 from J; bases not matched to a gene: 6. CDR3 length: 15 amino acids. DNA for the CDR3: TGTGCCAGCAGCTTAGTGGGGACAGGGTCCCACGAGCAGTACTTC. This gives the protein CASSLVGTGSHEQYF.

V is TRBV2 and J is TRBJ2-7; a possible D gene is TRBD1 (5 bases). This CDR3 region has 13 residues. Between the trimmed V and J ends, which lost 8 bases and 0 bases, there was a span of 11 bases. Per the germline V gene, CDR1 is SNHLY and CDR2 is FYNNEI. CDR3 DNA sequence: TGTGCCAGCGTGACAGAAATCTCCTACGAGCAGTACTTC. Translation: CASVTEISYEQYF. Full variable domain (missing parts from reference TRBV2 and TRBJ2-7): EPEVTQTPSHQVTQMGQEVILRCVPISNHLYFYWYRQILGQKVEFLVSFYNNEISEKSEIFDDQFSVERPDGSNFTLKIRSTKLEDSAMYFCASVTEISYEQYFGPGTRLTVT.

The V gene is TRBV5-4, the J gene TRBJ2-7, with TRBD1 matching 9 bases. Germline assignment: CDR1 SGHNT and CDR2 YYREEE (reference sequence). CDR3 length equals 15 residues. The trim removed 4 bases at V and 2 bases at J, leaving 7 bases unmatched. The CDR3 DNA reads TGTGCCAGCAGCCATTACAGGGGGCCGACCTACGAGCAGTACTTC. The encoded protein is CASSHYRGPTYEQYF.

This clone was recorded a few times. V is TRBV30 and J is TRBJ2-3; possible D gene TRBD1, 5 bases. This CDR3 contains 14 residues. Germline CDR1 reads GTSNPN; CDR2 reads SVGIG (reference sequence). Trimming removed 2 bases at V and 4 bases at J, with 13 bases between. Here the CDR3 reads CAWSPGHRSDTQYF. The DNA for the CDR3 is TGTGCCTGGAGTCCAGGACACCGGTCAGATACGCAGTATTTT.

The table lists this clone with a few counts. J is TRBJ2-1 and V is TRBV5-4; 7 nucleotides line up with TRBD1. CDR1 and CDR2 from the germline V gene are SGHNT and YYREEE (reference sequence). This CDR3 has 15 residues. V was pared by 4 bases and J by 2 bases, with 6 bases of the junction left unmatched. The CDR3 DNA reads TGTGCCAGCAGCCCCCCCGGGACAGCCTACAATGAGCAGTTCTTC. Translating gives CASSPPGTAYNEQFF.